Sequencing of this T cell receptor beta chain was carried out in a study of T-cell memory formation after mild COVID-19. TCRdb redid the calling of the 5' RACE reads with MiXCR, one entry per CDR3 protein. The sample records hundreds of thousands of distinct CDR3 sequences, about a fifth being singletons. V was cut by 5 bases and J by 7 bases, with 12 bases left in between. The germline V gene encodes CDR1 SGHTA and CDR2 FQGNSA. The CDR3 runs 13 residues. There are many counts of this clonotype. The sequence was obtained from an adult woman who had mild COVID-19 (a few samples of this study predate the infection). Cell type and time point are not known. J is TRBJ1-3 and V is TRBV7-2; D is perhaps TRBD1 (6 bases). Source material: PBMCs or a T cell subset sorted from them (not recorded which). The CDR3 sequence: CASSPGGPNTIYF. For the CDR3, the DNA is TGTGCCAGCAGCCCCGGGGGGCCGAACACCATATATTTT.